This T cell receptor (beta chain) is drawn from a study of cytomegalovirus exposure and HLA in healthy donors. Study-level information: Early released data had around 88 million unique TCRs, all coming from HLA-typed donors.

Of note for this clone: Its antigen is unknown.

Findings and limits, study-wide: Certain sequence variants were highly shared and formed a cluster, and this cluster was likely a sequencing artifact.

PCR primers comprised 60 Vbeta and 13 Jbeta primers. TCRdb's table, derived via immunoSEQ multiplex PCR, lists solely in-frame clones and lacks some. This repertoire shows under 150,000 clones, about 80% found once; its top ten account for approximately 9.1%. The sequence came from a woman aged 45-65 years in good health and CMV-seropositive. The source material was PBMCs.

The CDR3 region has the DNA TGTGCCAGCAGCGCCGGGTACGAGCAGTACTTC. Translating it yields CASSAGYEQYF. The chain uses TRBV2 and TRBJ2-7; D gene ambiguous. CDR3 length: 11 amino acids. CDR1 and CDR2 (germline): SNHLY, FYNNEI. Trimming took off 6 bases at V and 4 bases at J, with 7 bases between the two ends.